This TCR beta chain comes out of a study of blood T cell repertoires in COVID-19. Study summary: Nucleic acid was either cDNA or gDNA, and it came from T cells, B-cell-depleted T cells, or PBMCs.

As originally analysed: Nucleated cell number was recorded as an estimate derived from reference gene primer amplification. TCRdb's copy holds only in-frame clones and misses some; the assay was immunoSEQ multiplex PCR. The V and J calls and clone size are taken from that table; D and trimming were inferred from the DNA. The data contain approximately 300,000 clones, around 84% of them singletons. This clone is a singleton in its sample. Membership in each cohort depended on participant-reported clinical history. All recovered Cohort 3 donors got two negative PCRs, got clearance, or saw symptom resolution. From germline, CDR1 is SGHTS and CDR2 YDEGEE. Between the trimmed V and J ends, which lost 0 bases and 4 bases, there was a span of 19 bases. The CDR3 is 17 amino acids.

The clonotype was recovered from a woman aged 18-35 years who had recovered from COVID-19. The chain has TRBV5-8 and TRBJ1-1, with D uncertain. Sequences were obtained from PBMCs or T cells enriched from blood (not recorded which). This CDR3 reads CASSLEQLLSGSTEAFF. The CDR3 DNA reads TGTGCCAGCAGCTTGGAGCAGTTGCTGTCGGGTAGCACTGAAGCTTTCTTT.